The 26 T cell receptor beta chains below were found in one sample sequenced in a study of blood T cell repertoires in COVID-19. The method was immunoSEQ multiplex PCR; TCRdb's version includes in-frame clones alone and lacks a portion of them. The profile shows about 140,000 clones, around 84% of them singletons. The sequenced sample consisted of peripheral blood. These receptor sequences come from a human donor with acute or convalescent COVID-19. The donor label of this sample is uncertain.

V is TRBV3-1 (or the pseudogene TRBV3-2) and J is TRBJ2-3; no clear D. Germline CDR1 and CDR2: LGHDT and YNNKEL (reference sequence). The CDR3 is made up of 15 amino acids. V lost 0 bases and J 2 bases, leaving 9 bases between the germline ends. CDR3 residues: CASSQDQINTDTQYF. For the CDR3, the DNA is TGTGCCAGCAGCCAAGATCAGATTAACACAGATACGCAGTATTTT.

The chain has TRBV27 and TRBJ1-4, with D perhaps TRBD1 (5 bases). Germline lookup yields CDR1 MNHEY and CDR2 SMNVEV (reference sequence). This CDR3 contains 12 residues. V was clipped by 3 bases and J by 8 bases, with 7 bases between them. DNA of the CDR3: TGTGCCAGCAGTTTCCGGGGGGAAAAACTGTTTTTT. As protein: CASSFRGEKLFF. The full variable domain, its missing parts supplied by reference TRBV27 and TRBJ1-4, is EAQVTQNPRYLITVTGKKLTVTCSQNMNHEYMSWYRQDPGLGLRQIYYSMNVEVTDKGDVPEGYKVSRKEKRNFPLILESPSPNQTSLYFCASSFRGEKLFFGSGTQLSVL.

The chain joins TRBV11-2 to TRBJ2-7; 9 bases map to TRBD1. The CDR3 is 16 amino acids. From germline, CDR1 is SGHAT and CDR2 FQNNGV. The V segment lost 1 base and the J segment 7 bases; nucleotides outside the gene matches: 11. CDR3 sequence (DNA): TGTGCCAGCAGCTTAGGCGGGACAGGGAGTGGACGGGAGCAGTACGTC. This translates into CASSLGGTGSGREQYV.

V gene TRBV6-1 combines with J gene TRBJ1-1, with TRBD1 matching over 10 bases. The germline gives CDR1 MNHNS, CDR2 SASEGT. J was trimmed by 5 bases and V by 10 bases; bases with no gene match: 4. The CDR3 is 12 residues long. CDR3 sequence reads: CAIPGQGTEAFF. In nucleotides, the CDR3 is TGTGCCATCCCGGGACAGGGGACTGAAGCTTTCTTT.

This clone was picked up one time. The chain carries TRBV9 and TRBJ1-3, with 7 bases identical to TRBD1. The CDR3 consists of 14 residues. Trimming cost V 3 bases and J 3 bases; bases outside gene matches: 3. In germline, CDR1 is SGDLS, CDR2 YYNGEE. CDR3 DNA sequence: TGTGCCAGCAGCGCAGGGGGAAATGGAAACACCATATATTTT. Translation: CASSAGGNGNTIYF. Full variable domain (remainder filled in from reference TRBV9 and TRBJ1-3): DSGVTQTPKHLITATGQRVTLRCSPRSGDLSVYWYQQSLDQGLQFLIQYYNGEERAKGNILERFSAQQFPDLHSELNLSSLELGDSALYFCASSAGGNGNTIYFGEGSWLTVV.

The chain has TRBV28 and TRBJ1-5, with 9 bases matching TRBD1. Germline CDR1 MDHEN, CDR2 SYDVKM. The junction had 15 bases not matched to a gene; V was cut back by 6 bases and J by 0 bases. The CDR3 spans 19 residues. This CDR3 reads CASRTIGTGTLNSNQPQHF. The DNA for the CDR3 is TGTGCCAGCAGAACGATCGGGACAGGGACGCTTAATAGCAATCAGCCCCAGCATTTT.

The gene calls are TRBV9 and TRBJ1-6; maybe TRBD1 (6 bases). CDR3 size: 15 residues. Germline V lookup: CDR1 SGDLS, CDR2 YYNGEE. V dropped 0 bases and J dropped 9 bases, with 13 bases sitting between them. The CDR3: CASSVVGTSSSPLHF. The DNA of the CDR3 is TGTGCCAGCAGCGTAGTCGGGACATCCAGTTCACCCCTCCACTTT.

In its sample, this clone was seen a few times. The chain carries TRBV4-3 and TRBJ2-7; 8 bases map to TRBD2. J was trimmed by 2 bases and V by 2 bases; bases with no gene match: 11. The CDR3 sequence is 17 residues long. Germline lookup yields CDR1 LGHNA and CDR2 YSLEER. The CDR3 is CASSQIVAAGETYEQYF. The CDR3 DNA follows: TGCGCCAGCAGCCAAATAGTAGCAGCGGGGGAAACCTACGAGCAGTACTTC.

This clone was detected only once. CDR3 sequence: CATSDLSRGGTDTQYF. In nucleotides, the CDR3 is TGTGCCACCAGTGATTTATCCAGGGGTGGTACAGATACGCAGTATTTT. The chain uses TRBV24-1 and TRBJ2-3; TRBD1 might be the D (6 bases). The CDR3 consists of 16 residues. Germline CDR1 reads KGHDR; CDR2 reads SFDVKD. Between the trimmed V and J ends, which lost 1 base and 3 bases, there was a span of 13 bases.

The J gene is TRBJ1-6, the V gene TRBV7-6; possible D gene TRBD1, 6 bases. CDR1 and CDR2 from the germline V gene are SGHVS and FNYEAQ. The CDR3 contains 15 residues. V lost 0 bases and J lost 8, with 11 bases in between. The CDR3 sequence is CASSLAGKGDSPLHF. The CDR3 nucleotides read TGTGCCAGCAGCTTAGCCGGCAAGGGGGATTCACCCCTCCACTTT.

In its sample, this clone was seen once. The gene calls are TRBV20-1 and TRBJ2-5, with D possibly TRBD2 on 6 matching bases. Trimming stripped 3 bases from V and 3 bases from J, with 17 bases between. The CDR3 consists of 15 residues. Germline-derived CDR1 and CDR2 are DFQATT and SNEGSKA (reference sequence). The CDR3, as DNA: TGCAGTGCTAGTCCCCGCGGGGTACGAAAAGAGACCCAGTACTTC. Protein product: CSASPRGVRKETQYF.

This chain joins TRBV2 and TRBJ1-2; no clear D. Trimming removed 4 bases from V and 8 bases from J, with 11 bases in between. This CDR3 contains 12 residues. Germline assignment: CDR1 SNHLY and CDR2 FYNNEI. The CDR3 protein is CASSGGSGGYTF. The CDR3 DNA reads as TGTGCCAGCAGTGGCGGCTCTGGGGGCTACACCTTC.

In nucleotides, the CDR3 is TGTGCCAGCAGCTCTAGACAGGAACTTAACTATGGCTACACCTTC. Translating it yields CASSSRQELNYGYTF. This chain joins TRBV7-2 and TRBJ1-2; D may be TRBD1 (6 bases). This CDR3 comprises 15 residues. CDR1 SGHTA and CDR2 FQGNSA come from the germline V gene. Trimming pared 4 bases from V and 1 base from J, leaving 13 bases between. Full variable domain (outside the CDR3, taken from reference TRBV7-2 and TRBJ1-2): GAGVSQSPSNKVTEKGKDVELRCDPISGHTALYWYRQSLGQGLEFLIYFQGNSAPDKSGLPSDRFSAERTGGSVSTLTIQRTQQEDSAVYLCASSSRQELNYGYTFGSGTRLTVV.

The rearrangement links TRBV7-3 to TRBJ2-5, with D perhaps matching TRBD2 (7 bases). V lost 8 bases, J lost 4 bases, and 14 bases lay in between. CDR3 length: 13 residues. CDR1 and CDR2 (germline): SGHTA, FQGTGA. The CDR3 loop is CASSTGGLETQYF. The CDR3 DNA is TGTGCCAGCTCCACGGGGGGCCTAGAGACCCAGTACTTC.

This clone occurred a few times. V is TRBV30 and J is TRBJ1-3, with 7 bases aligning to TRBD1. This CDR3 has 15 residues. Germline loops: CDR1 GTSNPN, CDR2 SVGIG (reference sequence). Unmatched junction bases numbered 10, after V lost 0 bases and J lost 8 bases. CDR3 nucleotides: TGTGCCTGGAGTGTATCGACAGGGAAAGTGGACACCATATATTTT. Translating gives CAWSVSTGKVDTIYF.

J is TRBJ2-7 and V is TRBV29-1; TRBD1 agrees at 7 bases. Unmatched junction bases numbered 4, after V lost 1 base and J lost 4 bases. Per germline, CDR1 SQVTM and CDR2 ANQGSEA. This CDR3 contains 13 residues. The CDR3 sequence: CSVEGGTDYEQYF. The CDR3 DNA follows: TGCAGCGTTGAAGGTGGGACAGATTACGAGCAGTACTTC.

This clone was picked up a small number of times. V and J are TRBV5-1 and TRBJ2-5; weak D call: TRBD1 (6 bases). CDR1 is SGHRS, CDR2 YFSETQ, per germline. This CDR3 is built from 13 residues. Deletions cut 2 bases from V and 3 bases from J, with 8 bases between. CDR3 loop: CASSFKGEETQYF. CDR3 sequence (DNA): TGCGCCAGCAGCTTCAAGGGGGAAGAGACCCAGTACTTC.

The CDR3 is CASSRSRNTEAFF. CDR3 coding DNA: TGTGCCAGTAGCCGTAGCCGGAACACTGAAGCTTTCTTT. V and J are TRBV19 and TRBJ1-1; no clear D gene. This CDR3 comprises 13 residues. CDR1 LNHDA and CDR2 SQIVND come from the germline V gene (reference sequence). V gave up 6 bases and J gave up 1 base, with 9 bases separating them.

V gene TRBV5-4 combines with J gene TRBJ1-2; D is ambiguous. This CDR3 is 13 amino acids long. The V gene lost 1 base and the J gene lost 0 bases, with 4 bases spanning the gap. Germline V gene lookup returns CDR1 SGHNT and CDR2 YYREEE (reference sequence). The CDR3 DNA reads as TGTGCCAGCAGCTTGACAGCTAACTATGGCTACACCTTC. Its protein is CASSLTANYGYTF. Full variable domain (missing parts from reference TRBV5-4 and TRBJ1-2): ETGVTQSPTHLIKTRGQQVTLRCSSQSGHNTVSWYQQALGQGPQFIFQYYREEENGRGNFPPRFSGLQFPNYSSELNVNALELDDSALYLCASSLTANYGYTFGSGTRLTVV.

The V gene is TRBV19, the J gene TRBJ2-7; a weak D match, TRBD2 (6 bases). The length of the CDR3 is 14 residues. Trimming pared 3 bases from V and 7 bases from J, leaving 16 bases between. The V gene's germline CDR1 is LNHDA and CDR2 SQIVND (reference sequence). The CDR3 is CASSINRAEGEQYF. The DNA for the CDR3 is TGTGCCAGTAGTATTAACCGGGCGGAGGGGGAGCAGTACTTC.

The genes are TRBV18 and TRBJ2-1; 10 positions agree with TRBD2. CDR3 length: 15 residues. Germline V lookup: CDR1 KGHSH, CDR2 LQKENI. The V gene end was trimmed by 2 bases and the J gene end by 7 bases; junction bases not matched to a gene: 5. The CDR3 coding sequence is TGTGCCAGCTCACCAGTGGTAGCGGGAGGTAATGAGCAGTTCTTC. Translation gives CASSPVVAGGNEQFF.

CDR3 in amino acids: CAWRVRDRVTGELFF. DNA for the CDR3: TGTGCCTGGAGAGTCCGGGACAGGGTCACCGGGGAGCTGTTTTTT. This rearrangement joins TRBV30 to TRBJ2-2; 9 nucleotides agree with TRBD1. This CDR3 spans 15 amino acids. With 3 bases clipped from V and 4 bases from J, the junction kept 6 bases outside the gene matches. CDR1 is GTSNPN and CDR2 is SVGIG in the germline V gene (reference sequence).

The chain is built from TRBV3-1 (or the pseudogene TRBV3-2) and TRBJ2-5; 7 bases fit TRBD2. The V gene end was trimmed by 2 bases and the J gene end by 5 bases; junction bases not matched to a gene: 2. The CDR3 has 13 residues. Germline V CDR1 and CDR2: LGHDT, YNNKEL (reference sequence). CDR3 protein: CASSQWGGETQYF. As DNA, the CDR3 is TGTGCCAGCAGCCAATGGGGGGGGGAGACCCAGTACTTC.

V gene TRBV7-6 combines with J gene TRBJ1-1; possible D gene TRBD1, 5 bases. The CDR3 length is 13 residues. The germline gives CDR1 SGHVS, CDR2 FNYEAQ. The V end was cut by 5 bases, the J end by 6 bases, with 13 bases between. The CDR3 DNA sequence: TGTGCCAGCAGCCCCGGGCAGGGTTCTGAAGCTTTCTTT. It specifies CASSPGQGSEAFF.

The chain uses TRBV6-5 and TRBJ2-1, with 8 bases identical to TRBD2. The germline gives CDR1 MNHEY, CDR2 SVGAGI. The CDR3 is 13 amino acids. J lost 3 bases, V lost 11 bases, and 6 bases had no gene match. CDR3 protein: CACDGGDYNEQFF. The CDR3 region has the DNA TGTGCCTGCGACGGGGGGGACTACAATGAGCAGTTCTTC.

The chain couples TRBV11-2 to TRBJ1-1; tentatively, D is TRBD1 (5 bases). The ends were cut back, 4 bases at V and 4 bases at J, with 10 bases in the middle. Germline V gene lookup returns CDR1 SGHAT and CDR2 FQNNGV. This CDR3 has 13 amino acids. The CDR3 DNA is TGTGCCAGCAGCTACAGGATTGGCACTGAAGCTTTCTTT. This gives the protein CASSYRIGTEAFF.